This TCR beta chain derives from a study of blood T cell repertoires in COVID-19. Overall study: Material from acute and convalescent COVID-19 was sourced from the United States, Italy and Spain. The analysed material was cDNA or gDNA that came from T cells, B-cell-depleted T cells, or PBMCs.

The length of the CDR3 is 16 residues. V lost 0 bases, J lost 3 bases, and 6 bases stayed unmatched. Germline V CDR1 and CDR2: SGHNT, YYREEE (reference sequence). This study enrolled people aged about 18 to 100 from approximately 25 US geographic areas. Clones were sequenced by immunoSEQ multiplex PCR, and TCRdb holds only the in-frame ones, with some missing. The sample holds a few hundred thousand clones, 70% to 90% seen once. This receptor was obtained from a woman aged 40 to 50 with acute COVID-19. The chain is built from TRBV5-4 and TRBJ2-7, with 10 bases identical to TRBD2. The sequencing sample was made of PBMCs or T cells enriched from blood (not recorded which). CDR3 sequence: CASSLGTSGKGYEQYF. The CDR3 nucleotides are TGTGCCAGCAGCTTGGGAACTAGCGGGAAGGGCTACGAGCAGTACTTC.